The 20 T cell receptor beta chains listed next were all sequenced from one sample in a study of cytomegalovirus exposure and HLA in healthy donors. A multiplex PCR was run with 60 Vbeta primers and 13 Jbeta primers. TCRdb keeps only in-frame clones here, not all; method: immunoSEQ multiplex PCR. The sample holds approximately 180,000 clones, 70% to 80% seen once. Material for sequencing was PBMCs. All receptors derive from a young woman in good health and CMV-seropositive.

The rearrangement joins TRBV13 to TRBJ1-1; TRBD1 agrees at 11 bases. The length of the CDR3 is 15 residues. Trimming took 5 bases from V and 6 from J; bases not matched to a gene: 8. Germline CDR1 is PRHDT and CDR2 is FYEKMQ (reference sequence). The CDR3 coding sequence is TGTGCCAGCAGCCCGAGGACAGGGGGCTTCGCTGAAGCTTTCTTT. Its translation: CASSPRTGGFAEAFF.

The chain uses TRBV5-1 and TRBJ2-1, with TRBD2 matching over 12 bases. J lost 6 bases, V lost 4 bases, and 5 bases had no gene match. There are 15 residues in the CDR3. The germline V gene has CDR1 SGHRS and CDR2 YFSETQ. CDR3: CASSEGLAGFNEQFF. In DNA, the CDR3 is TGCGCCAGCAGCGAAGGACTAGCGGGGTTCAATGAGCAGTTCTTC.

The rearrangement links TRBV5-1 to TRBJ1-3; 10 positions agree with TRBD1. V lost 4 bases and J lost 0; bases outside the gene matches: 4. The germline V gene has CDR1 SGHRS and CDR2 YFSETQ. CDR3 length: 16 residues. For the CDR3, the DNA is TGCGCCAGCAGCGGACAGGGGGTTAACTCTGGAAACACCATATATTTT. As protein: CASSGQGVNSGNTIYF.

The chain is built from TRBV27 and TRBJ2-1; D is perhaps TRBD2 (6 bases). V was trimmed by 6 bases and J by 8 bases, leaving 20 bases between them. The CDR3 extends over 15 amino acids. Germline CDR1 reads MNHEY; CDR2 reads SMNVEV (reference sequence). In DNA form, the CDR3 reads TGTGCCAGCAGCTACCCCACCCAGGGAGGTGATGAGCAGTTCTTC. Translation gives CASSYPTQGGDEQFF.

The V call is TRBV29-1, the J call TRBJ2-1, with 10 bases lining up with TRBD1. Trimming cost V 7 bases and J 9 bases; bases outside gene matches: 9. There are 13 residues in the CDR3. Germline loops: CDR1 SQVTM, CDR2 ANQGSEA. The CDR3 sequence is CSAGTGEGFEQFF. The CDR3 DNA sequence: TGCAGCGCTGGGACAGGGGAAGGATTTGAGCAGTTCTTC.

The CDR3 sequence is CASSSPTSGRGDTQYF. In DNA, the CDR3 is TGTGCCAGCAGCTCCCCCACTAGCGGGAGGGGAGATACGCAGTATTTT. This rearrangement joins TRBV7-6 to TRBJ2-3; 13 bases line up with TRBD2. V was pared by 4 bases and J by 5 bases, with 6 bases of the junction left unmatched. The length of the CDR3 is 16 residues. Germline V gives CDR1 SGHVS, CDR2 FNYEAQ. Combining the CDR3 with reference TRBV7-6 and TRBJ2-3 gives the whole variable domain GAGVSQSPRYKVTKRGQDVALRCDPISGHVSLYWYRQALGQGPEFLTYFNYEAQQDKSGLPNDRFSAERPEGSISTLTIQRTEQRDSAMYRCASSSPTSGRGDTQYFGPGTRLTVL.

In nucleotides, the CDR3 is TGTGCCAGCAGTTTAAGCGAGGGTGGCTACACCTTC. This encodes CASSLSEGGYTF. The chain links TRBV28 to TRBJ1-2, with D unresolved. Germline CDR1 is MDHEN and CDR2 is SYDVKM. The CDR3 consists of 12 residues. Trimming cost V 2 bases and J 7 bases, with 8 bases left between them.

The chain links TRBV28 to TRBJ2-1; 7 bases are a match to TRBD1. Trimming removed 7 bases from V and 4 bases from J; junction bases left unmatched: 7. The CDR3 sequence is 14 residues long. CDR1 and CDR2 (germline): MDHEN, SYDVKM. The CDR3 DNA is TGTGCCAGCACAGTACAGGGGCAATACAATGAGCAGTTCTTC. It translates to CASTVQGQYNEQFF.

The CDR3 protein is CASSPLGDSISNEQYF. The DNA for the CDR3 is TGTGCCAGCAGCCCCCTGGGGGACAGCATCTCGAATGAGCAGTACTTC. This chain connects TRBV11-3 to TRBJ2-7; 7 bases agree with TRBD1. CDR1 is SGHNT, CDR2 YENEEA, per germline. The junction had 17 bases not matched to a gene; V was cut back by 5 bases and J by 7 bases. The CDR3 sequence is 16 residues long.

The chain links TRBV30 to TRBJ1-2, with D maybe TRBD1 (6 bases). The CDR3 sequence is 11 residues long. Germline CDR1 reads GTSNPN; CDR2 reads SVGIG (reference sequence). V was pared by 7 bases and J by 4 bases, with 10 bases between. In DNA form, the CDR3 reads TGTGCCTCCCGGGGGGCCTATGGCTACACCTTC. Translating gives CASRGAYGYTF.

The chain recombines TRBV27 with TRBJ2-2; no clear D gene. With 4 bases removed from V and 1 base from J, the gap between germline ends came to 4 bases. Germline V gene data show CDR1 as MNHEY and CDR2 as SMNVEV (reference sequence). This CDR3 is built from 13 residues. The DNA of the CDR3 is TGTGCCAGCAGTTCTTTGAACACCGGGGAGCTGTTTTTT. Translation: CASSSLNTGELFF.

Worth noting for this clone: Other DNA sequences in the sample encode the same CDR3. The chain links TRBV5-1 to TRBJ1-1, with D possibly TRBD1 on 5 matching bases. The germline V gene has CDR1 SGHRS and CDR2 YFSETQ. V lost 0 bases and J lost 1, with 7 bases in between. The CDR3 runs to 14 residues. This chain's CDR3 is CASSLGQRNTEAFF. As DNA, the CDR3 is TGCGCCAGCAGCTTGGGACAGCGGAACACTGAAGCTTTCTTT.

The rearrangement uses TRBV6-4 and TRBJ2-3; D gene unclear. This CDR3 has 13 residues. The V and J ends lost 3 bases and 2 bases respectively, with 6 bases between them. From germline, CDR1 is MRHNA and CDR2 SNTAGT. For the CDR3, the DNA is TGTGCCAGCAGTGAAGAGAACACAGATACGCAGTATTTT. It codes for CASSEENTDTQYF.

V and J are TRBV11-2 and TRBJ2-3; D may be TRBD2 (5 bases). Trimming removed 1 base at V and 14 bases at J, with 13 bases between. The CDR3 is 12 amino acids. Per germline, CDR1 SGHAT and CDR2 FQNNGV. The CDR3 DNA sequence: TGTGCCAGCAGCTTAGCTCGGAGGCTAGGGTATTTT. It encodes CASSLARRLGYF.

This clone showed up just a few times. The rearrangement links TRBV19 to TRBJ2-2; tentatively, D is TRBD1 (5 bases). This CDR3 is 15 amino acids long. V was trimmed by 7 bases and J by 5 bases, leaving 17 bases between them. Germline values: CDR1 LNHDA, CDR2 SQIVND (reference sequence). CDR3 residues: CASTPHGQRTGELFF. In DNA, the CDR3 is TGTGCCAGTACCCCCCACGGACAAAGAACCGGGGAGCTGTTTTTT.

This clone was counted once. The chain joins TRBV9 to TRBJ1-1; D gene uncertain. This CDR3 region has 14 residues. V lost 3 bases and J lost 5, with 14 bases in between. Germline loops: CDR1 SGDLS, CDR2 YYNGEE. The DNA for the CDR3 is TGTGCCAGCAGCGCCCTGGGGTGGAGGACTGAAGCTTTCTTT. Protein sequence: CASSALGWRTEAFF.

The V call is TRBV30, the J call TRBJ2-2; 7 bases are shared with TRBD1. V shed 4 bases and J 4 bases; nucleotides not matched to a gene: 3. CDR1 GTSNPN and CDR2 SVGIG come from the germline V gene (reference sequence). This CDR3 is built from 13 residues. The CDR3 nucleotides are TGTGCCTGGATCCGGGACAGCACCGGGGAGCTGTTTTTT. It is translated as CAWIRDSTGELFF.

This chain joins TRBV9 and TRBJ2-7; D might be TRBD2 (5 bases). The CDR3 is made up of 14 amino acids. Germline V CDR1 and CDR2: SGDLS, YYNGEE. The V and J ends lost 2 bases and 7 bases respectively, with 16 bases between them. CDR3 region: CASSVAGKVWEQYF. DNA of the CDR3: TGTGCCAGCAGCGTTGCCGGGAAAGTGTGGGAGCAGTACTTC.

This chain uses TRBV28 with TRBJ2-1; possible D gene TRBD2, 6 bases. The V end lost 6 bases, the J end lost 2 bases, and 8 bases lay between the germline ends. The CDR3 has 13 amino acids. Germline V gives CDR1 MDHEN, CDR2 SYDVKM. CDR3 region: CASSRGTYNEQFF. In nucleotides, the CDR3 is TGTGCCAGCAGCCGCGGGACCTACAATGAGCAGTTCTTC.

The table lists this clone with a few counts. This chain links TRBV6-6 with TRBJ2-3; 8 positions agree with TRBD2. V shed 7 bases, J shed 3 bases, and the junction held 3 bases outside the gene matches. The CDR3 runs 13 residues. The germline V gene encodes CDR1 MNHNY and CDR2 SVGAGI (reference sequence). CDR3 loop: CASNTGGTDTQYF. DNA of the CDR3: TGTGCCAGCAATACGGGAGGGACAGATACGCAGTATTTT.